Shown below are 13 T cell receptor beta chains from a single sample sequenced in a study of blood T cell repertoires in COVID-19. Libraries were prepared by immunoSEQ multiplex PCR; TCRdb keeps only in-frame clonotypes and omits some of them. Of roughly 130,000 clones in the sample, 90% are singletons; the top ten hold roughly 3.7%. Sample: peripheral blood. The receptors shown here come from a man aged 45-60 years with active COVID-19.

The chain recombines TRBV19 with TRBJ2-2; 9 bases are a match to TRBD2. This CDR3 is built from 16 residues. Germline V CDR1 and CDR2: LNHDA, SQIVND (reference sequence). V lost 9 bases, J lost 4 bases, and 12 bases stayed unmatched. The CDR3 sequence: CASRLAEGYGTGELFF. CDR3 bases: TGTGCCAGCCGACTAGCGGAGGGGTATGGCACCGGGGAGCTGTTTTTT.

In this sample, this clone turned up once. The genes are TRBV21-1 and TRBJ1-2; the table's D call, TRBD1, has no DNA check behind it. TRBV21-1 is a pseudogene segment. The CDR3 loop spans 13 amino acids. CDR3 DNA sequence: TGTGCCAGCAGCAAGAAACAGCCCTATGGCTACACCTTC. Translating gives CASSKKQPYGYTF.

The genes are TRBV3-1 (or the pseudogene TRBV3-2) and TRBJ2-4; 8 positions agree with TRBD2. The germline V gene encodes CDR1 LGHDT and CDR2 YNNKEL (reference sequence). The CDR3 has 17 residues. The trim removed 1 base at V and 0 bases at J, leaving 5 bases unmatched. Written as DNA, the CDR3 is TGTGCCAGCAGCCAAGGGCTAGCGGGCGAAGCCAAAAACATTCAGTACTTC. Protein product: CASSQGLAGEAKNIQYF.

The chain is built from TRBV19 and TRBJ2-5, with 14 bases lining up with TRBD2. V dropped 6 bases and J dropped 5; count of bases not matched to a gene: 5. The CDR3 extends over 15 amino acids. Germline V gives CDR1 LNHDA, CDR2 SQIVND (reference sequence). CDR3 amino acids: CASRGTSGGRETQYF. CDR3 coding DNA: TGTGCCAGTAGGGGGACTAGCGGGGGAAGGGAGACCCAGTACTTC.

The chain is built from TRBV11-2 and TRBJ2-3; 8 bases are shared with TRBD1. Germline assignment: CDR1 SGHAT and CDR2 FQNNGV. This CDR3 comprises 16 residues. The V segment lost 5 bases and the J segment 0 bases; nucleotides outside the gene matches: 7. The CDR3 sequence: CASSIRQGISTDTQYF. The CDR3 region has the DNA TGTGCCAGCAGCATAAGACAGGGGATAAGCACAGATACGCAGTATTTT.

The chain combines TRBV6-5 with TRBJ2-3, with a possible D match to TRBD1 (5 bases). V shed 4 bases and J shed 1 base, with 12 bases lying between them. The CDR3 runs to 15 residues. The germline CDR1 and CDR2 sequences are MNHEY and SVGAGI. The CDR3 loop is CASSLDSLGTDTQYF. The DNA of the CDR3 is TGTGCCAGCAGTTTAGACAGTCTTGGCACAGATACGCAGTATTTT.

This chain links TRBV9 with TRBJ2-1; 9 nucleotides align to TRBD2. The germline V gene has CDR1 SGDLS and CDR2 YYNGEE. V trimming: 3 bases; J trimming: 4 bases; junction bases outside the gene matches: 5. This CDR3 has 15 residues. The CDR3 here is CASSAGLATYNEQFF. In DNA, the CDR3 is TGTGCCAGCAGCGCTGGACTAGCGACGTACAATGAGCAGTTCTTC.

The chain has TRBV19 and TRBJ2-2; the D gene is possibly TRBD2 (5 bases). Germline values: CDR1 LNHDA, CDR2 SQIVND (reference sequence). The V end lost 6 bases, the J end lost 10 bases, and 12 bases lay between the germline ends. The CDR3 length is 12 residues. The CDR3 coding sequence is TGTGCCAGTAGGCTGACCGGGGAGGAGCTGTTTTTT. It yields the protein CASRLTGEELFF.

V and J are TRBV30 and TRBJ2-7, with TRBD2 as a possible D gene (6 bases). The germline gives CDR1 GTSNPN, CDR2 SVGIG (reference sequence). Trimming stripped 3 bases from V and 4 bases from J, with 10 bases between. The CDR3 totals 12 residues. In nucleotides, the CDR3 is TGTGCCTGGAGCGCCGGGACTTACGAGCAGTACGTC. Translated, it gives CAWSAGTYEQYV.

The chain links TRBV11-2 to TRBJ1-2; D is unresolved. The germline V and J ends were trimmed by 5 bases and 2 bases, with 12 bases remaining between them. The CDR3 has 14 residues. CDR1 and CDR2 from the germline V gene are SGHAT and FQNNGV. DNA for the CDR3: TGTGCCAGCAGCCCCGGACTGATAAACTATGGCTACACCTTC. Amino acids: CASSPGLINYGYTF.

In its sample, this clone was seen once. The V and J genes are TRBV2 and TRBJ2-3; no reliable D call. The V end was cut by 4 bases, the J end by 2 bases, with 10 bases between. CDR1 and CDR2 from the germline V gene are SNHLY and FYNNEI. The CDR3 totals 14 residues. The CDR3 spells CASSVDKITDTQYF. As DNA, the CDR3 is TGTGCCAGCAGTGTTGACAAAATCACAGATACGCAGTATTTT.

The V and J genes are TRBV9 and TRBJ2-1; 8 nucleotides match TRBD2. After removal of 3 bases from V and 14 bases from J, the junction contained 4 bases not matched to a gene. The germline gives CDR1 SGDLS, CDR2 YYNGEE. This CDR3 comprises 11 residues. The CDR3 nucleotides read TGTGCCAGCAGCGCGGGGGGGTACGAGTTCTTC. As protein: CASSAGGYEFF.

This rearrangement joins TRBV5-1 to TRBJ2-1, with 7 nucleotides matching TRBD1. Trimming took 1 base from V and 7 from J; bases not matched to a gene: 5. The CDR3 spans 14 residues. CDR1 is SGHRS and CDR2 is YFSETQ in the germline V gene. In DNA, the CDR3 is TGCGCCAGCAGCTTGACCTCGGGACAGAATGAGCAGTTCTTC. This encodes CASSLTSGQNEQFF.